These 16 T cell receptor beta chains were all obtained from the same sample, sequenced in a study of shared clonotypes between healthy human individuals. Data came from immunoSEQ multiplex PCR; TCRdb stores just in-frame clones and leaves some out. Found here are some 2,100,000 clones, roughly 95% of them singletons; the top ten hold around 0.13%. The sequenced material came from naive CD4+ T cells sorted from blood. Subset defined: CD45RA+ positively selected. The origin of the receptors is a man younger than 35 in good health.

The CDR3 reads CASSLGTGTGEAFF. The CDR3 DNA reads TGTGCCAGCAGCCTAGGGACAGGGACAGGAGAAGCTTTCTTT. The chain links TRBV27 to TRBJ1-1; 9 bases are shared with TRBD1. Germline trimming cut 6 bases from V and 8 bases from J; bases unmatched to any gene: 10. Per germline, CDR1 MNHEY and CDR2 SMNVEV (reference sequence). The CDR3 is 14 residues long.

The V and J genes are TRBV2 and TRBJ2-5; no clear D. This CDR3 region has 13 residues. Germline CDR1 is SNHLY and CDR2 is FYNNEI. Trimming took off 8 bases at V and 2 bases at J, with 12 bases between the two ends. Here the CDR3 reads CASGIHLQETQYF. The CDR3 DNA reads as TGTGCCAGCGGGATACATCTTCAAGAGACCCAGTACTTC. The variable domain in full, with the rest retrieved from reference TRBV2 and TRBJ2-5, is EPEVTQTPSHQVTQMGQEVILRCVPISNHLYFYWYRQILGQKVEFLVSFYNNEISEKSEIFDDQFSVERPDGSNFTLKIRSTKLEDSAMYFCASGIHLQETQYFGPGTRLLVL.

CDR3 sequence: CASSASRPGQGTGETQYF. Written as DNA, the CDR3 is TGTGCCAGCAGTGCTTCTCGACCGGGACAGGGGACGGGAGAGACCCAGTACTTC. This rearrangement joins TRBV25-1 to TRBJ2-5; TRBD1 aligns across 10 bases. The V gene's germline CDR1 is MGHDK and CDR2 SYGVNS. CDR3 length equals 18 residues. Losses at the gene ends were 4 bases for V and 4 bases for J; bases not matched to a gene: 15. Complete variable domain (other parts from reference TRBV25-1 and TRBJ2-5): EADIYQTPRYLVIGTGKKITLECSQTMGHDKMYWYQQDPGMELHLIHYSYGVNSTEKGDLSSESTVSRIRTEHFPLTLESARPSHTSQYLCASSASRPGQGTGETQYFGPGTRLLVL.

This chain joins TRBV4-3 and TRBJ2-2; 9 nucleotides line up with TRBD1. Germline V gene lookup returns CDR1 LGHNA and CDR2 YSLEER. CDR3 length equals 16 residues. J was trimmed by 3 bases and V by 5 bases; bases with no gene match: 7. The CDR3 protein is CASSDRDREYTGELFF. The CDR3 region has the DNA TGCGCCAGCAGCGACCGGGACAGGGAGTACACCGGGGAGCTGTTTTTT.

The gene calls are TRBV10-3 and TRBJ2-5, with D hard to call. The ends were cut back, 0 bases at V and 4 bases at J, with 6 bases in the middle. The V gene's germline CDR1 is ENHRY and CDR2 SYGVKD. The CDR3 totals 13 residues. This CDR3 is CAISESMVETQYF. For the CDR3, the DNA is TGTGCCATCAGTGAGTCGATGGTAGAGACCCAGTACTTC.

Only one count was recorded for this clone. V is TRBV5-1 and J is TRBJ2-3, with D unresolved. The CDR3 has 16 residues. The germline V gene encodes CDR1 SGHRS and CDR2 YFSETQ. The germline V and J ends were trimmed by 6 bases and 2 bases, with 19 bases remaining between them. The CDR3 is CASTVAGGGFTDTQYF. The CDR3 bases are TGCGCCAGCACCGTCGCCGGTGGCGGCTTCACAGATACGCAGTATTTT.

The chain carries TRBV5-4 and TRBJ2-5; perhaps TRBD1 as D (5 bases). The CDR3 length is 14 residues. Germline V lookup: CDR1 SGHNT, CDR2 YYREEE (reference sequence). Trimming pared 0 bases from V and 7 bases from J, leaving 13 bases between. The CDR3 here is CASSLDTQGGTQYF. For the CDR3, the DNA is TGTGCCAGCAGCTTGGATACCCAGGGTGGGACCCAGTACTTC.

The chain has TRBV19 and TRBJ2-7; 7 bases match TRBD2. V gave up 5 bases and J gave up 6 bases; unmatched junction bases: 13. Germline V gene data show CDR1 as LNHDA and CDR2 as SQIVND (reference sequence). CDR3 length: 15 residues. The CDR3 bases are TGTGCCAGTAGTCCCCGGACTTGGTGGGGGGGCGAGCAGTACTTC. This translates into CASSPRTWWGGEQYF.

The gene calls are TRBV2 and TRBJ1-4, with D perhaps TRBD1 (5 bases). The ends were cut back, 7 bases at V and 4 bases at J, with 13 bases in the middle. Germline V gene sequence: CDR1 SNHLY, CDR2 FYNNEI. CDR3 length: 14 amino acids. The CDR3 nucleotides are TGTGCCAGCACCCTAAACAGGAATAATGAAAAACTGTTTTTT. Residues: CASTLNRNNEKLFF.

The genes are TRBV10-3 and TRBJ2-2, with a weak D call TRBD1 (7 bases). The V end was cut by 7 bases, the J end by 5 bases, with 14 bases between. Germline CDR1 ENHRY, CDR2 SYGVKD. The CDR3 spans 14 residues. For the CDR3, the DNA is TGTGCCATCAAAAAGGGGGCGGGAACCGGGGAGCTGTTTTTT. As protein: CAIKKGAGTGELFF.

This chain links TRBV4-1 with TRBJ2-7, with D unresolved. In germline, CDR1 is MGHRA, CDR2 YSYEKL. The length of the CDR3 is 14 residues. Deletions cut 1 base from V and 3 bases from J, with 10 bases between. Here the CDR3 DNA reads TGCGCCAGCAGCCAAGCGGGTCGCTACTACGAGCAGTACTTC. Protein sequence: CASSQAGRYYEQYF.

This chain uses TRBV11-3 with TRBJ2-1; 12 bases agree with TRBD2. The junction had 3 bases not matched to a gene; V was cut back by 6 bases and J by 6 bases. Germline assignment: CDR1 SGHNT and CDR2 YENEEA. This CDR3 is 14 amino acids long. This chain's CDR3 is CASSTSGGTNEQFF. The CDR3 region has the DNA TGTGCCAGCAGTACTAGCGGGGGGACCAATGAGCAGTTCTTC.

The chain links TRBV12-5 to TRBJ2-1, with D possibly matching TRBD2 (6 bases). This CDR3 has 16 residues. Trimming took 6 bases from V and 1 from J, leaving 16 bases between them. Germline lookup yields CDR1 LGHNT and CDR2 FRNRAP. CDR3 DNA: TGTGCTAGTGGACTTGAACGGCGGGGTTCCTACAATGAGCAGTTCTTC. Its translation: CASGLERRGSYNEQFF.

The chain carries TRBV5-6 and TRBJ1-6, with D perhaps matching TRBD1 (5 bases). The CDR3 is 15 amino acids. Trimming shortened V by 1 base and J by 5 bases, and 10 bases separated the two germline ends. Germline CDR1 and CDR2: SGHDT and YYEEEE. The CDR3 nucleotides are TGTGCCAGCAGCTTGAAGACAGTCAATAATTCACCCCTCCACTTT. Its translation is CASSLKTVNNSPLHF.

The rearrangement links TRBV6-5 to TRBJ1-2; D gene uncertain. The length of the CDR3 is 13 residues. The germline gives CDR1 MNHEY, CDR2 SVGAGI. The germline V and J ends were trimmed by 6 bases and 2 bases, with 10 bases remaining between them. CDR3 region: CASRMTPNYGYTF. As DNA, the CDR3 is TGTGCCAGCAGAATGACACCAAACTATGGCTACACCTTC.

V usage is TRBV2 and J usage is TRBJ1-1; no clear D gene. V was cut by 6 bases and J by 4 bases, with 12 bases left in between. Germline V gene data show CDR1 as SNHLY and CDR2 as FYNNEI. This CDR3 contains 13 residues. This CDR3 reads CASSAGFGTEAFF. The DNA for the CDR3 is TGTGCCAGCAGCGCTGGTTTCGGCACTGAAGCTTTCTTT. Supplemented by reference TRBV2 and TRBJ1-1, the full variable domain reads EPEVTQTPSHQVTQMGQEVILRCVPISNHLYFYWYRQILGQKVEFLVSFYNNEISEKSEIFDDQFSVERPDGSNFTLKIRSTKLEDSAMYFCASSAGFGTEAFFGQGTRLTVV.